This passage covers 29 T cell receptor beta chains from one sample sequenced in a study of blood T cell repertoires in COVID-19. Produced via immunoSEQ multiplex PCR; TCRdb's table is partial and in-frame only. The data show about 160,000 clones, about 85% seen once. The sequenced sample consisted of peripheral blood. The receptors here all came from a man aged 55 to 70 who had recovered from COVID-19.

The chain recombines TRBV29-1 with TRBJ1-1, with TRBD1 matching over 8 bases. CDR1 is SQVTM, CDR2 ANQGSEA, per germline. CDR3 size: 13 residues. Unmatched junction bases numbered 6, after V lost 5 bases and J lost 4 bases. CDR3 nucleotide sequence: TGCAGCGTTTTCGACAGGGGTGGCACTGAAGCTTTCTTT. Translation: CSVFDRGGTEAFF.

CDR3 nucleotides: TGTGCCAGCAGCTCCCCGGAGGCAGGGGGCGTTGGGTGTTCAAATCAGCCCCAGCATTTT. Its translation is CASSSPEAGGVGCSNQPQHF. This sequence joins TRBV21-1 and TRBJ1-5; TRBD1, as called in the table, went unchecked against the DNA. TRBV21-1 is described as a pseudogene. The CDR3 contains 20 residues.

The table lists this clone with a count of one. The chain employs TRBV6-6 and TRBJ1-5; possibly TRBD1 for D (5 bases). CDR3 length: 15 residues. Trimming took off 6 bases at V and 3 bases at J, with 15 bases between the two ends. Germline V gene data show CDR1 as MNHNY and CDR2 as SVGAGI (reference sequence). The CDR3 region is CASSPVPGINQPQHF. CDR3 bases: TGTGCCAGCAGCCCCGTCCCAGGGATCAATCAGCCCCAGCATTTT.

The gene calls are TRBV6-1 and TRBJ1-2; TRBD1 is a possible D gene (6 bases). CDR1 is MNHNS and CDR2 is SASEGT in the germline V gene. The CDR3 consists of 15 residues. The germline V and J ends were trimmed by 3 bases and 4 bases, with 15 bases remaining between them. The CDR3 sequence is CASSDLHRAAYGYTF. CDR3 nucleotide sequence: TGTGCCAGCAGTGACCTTCACAGGGCCGCCTATGGCTACACCTTC.

This chain uses TRBV5-4 with TRBJ1-1, with D maybe TRBD1 (5 bases). Deletions cut 2 bases from V and 1 base from J, with 9 bases between. The CDR3 contains 14 residues. The germline V gene encodes CDR1 SGHNT and CDR2 YYREEE (reference sequence). The CDR3 is CASSFQGSNTEAFF. The CDR3 nucleotides are TGTGCCAGCAGCTTTCAGGGATCGAACACTGAAGCTTTCTTT.

The CDR3 loop reads CASSLSGDQASYTF. In nucleotides, the CDR3 is TGTGCCAGCAGCTTATCAGGGGACCAGGCCAGCTACACCTTC. V and J are TRBV7-2 and TRBJ1-2; maybe TRBD1 (6 bases). Deletions cut 2 bases from V and 9 bases from J, with 16 bases between. Germline V CDR1 and CDR2: SGHTA, FQGNSA. The CDR3 sequence is 14 residues long. The complete variable domain, with remaining parts taken from reference TRBV7-2 and TRBJ1-2, reads GAGVSQSPSNKVTEKGKDVELRCDPISGHTALYWYRQSLGQGLEFLIYFQGNSAPDKSGLPSDRFSAERTGGSVSTLTIQRTQQEDSAVYLCASSLSGDQASYTFGSGTRLTVV.

This chain joins TRBV7-2 and TRBJ2-3, with D maybe TRBD2 (5 bases). The CDR3 has 14 residues. V was shortened by 5 bases and J by 2 bases, with 11 bases between the two germline ends. Per the germline V gene, CDR1 is SGHTA and CDR2 is FQGNSA. The CDR3 here is CASSPGLSTDTQYF. The CDR3 DNA reads TGTGCCAGCAGCCCCGGACTTTCCACAGATACGCAGTATTTT.

V usage is TRBV3-1 (or the pseudogene TRBV3-2) and J usage is TRBJ2-1, with 11 bases aligning to TRBD2. Germline assignment: CDR1 LGHDT and CDR2 YNNKEL (reference sequence). V shed 4 bases, J shed 4 bases, and the junction held 6 bases outside the gene matches. The CDR3 spans 16 residues. The CDR3 protein is CASSLASGGIYNEQFF. In nucleotides, the CDR3 is TGTGCCAGCAGCCTTGCTAGCGGGGGGATATACAATGAGCAGTTCTTC.

This rearrangement joins TRBV7-9 to TRBJ1-1, with 7 bases matching TRBD1. V gave up 5 bases and J gave up 1 base; unmatched junction bases: 10. Germline loops: CDR1 SEHNR, CDR2 FQNEAQ (reference sequence). CDR3 length: 16 amino acids. The DNA for the CDR3 is TGTGCCAGCAGCCAGGGCCTGACAGGGACGAACACTGAAGCTTTCTTT. As protein: CASSQGLTGTNTEAFF.

The chain carries TRBV10-1 and TRBJ2-3, with 11 bases fitting TRBD2. There are 16 residues in the CDR3. CDR1 WNHNN and CDR2 SYGVQD come from the germline V gene (reference sequence). V lost 6 bases, J lost 3 bases, and 8 bases stayed unmatched. The CDR3 region is CASSPGLAGGTDTQYF. In DNA, the CDR3 is TGCGCCAGCAGCCCCGGTCTAGCGGGGGGAACAGATACGCAGTATTTT.

The chain combines TRBV27 with TRBJ1-1; D call uncertain. Per the germline V gene, CDR1 is MNHEY and CDR2 is SMNVEV (reference sequence). V shed 3 bases and J shed 4 bases, with 12 bases lying between them. This CDR3 has 14 residues. CDR3 residues: CASSFSPLLTEAFF. CDR3 DNA: TGTGCCAGCAGTTTTAGCCCCCTTCTCACTGAAGCTTTCTTT.

The rearrangement uses TRBV12-5 and TRBJ2-5; D is uncertain. V was clipped by 1 base and J by 1 base, with 7 bases between them. CDR1 is LGHNT and CDR2 is FRNRAP in the germline V gene. This CDR3 spans 14 amino acids. For the CDR3, the DNA is TGTGCTAGTGGTTTGGGGCTGGCCCAAGAGACCCAGTACTTC. Residues: CASGLGLAQETQYF.

This clone has only one observation. The rearrangement links TRBV5-6 to TRBJ2-1; D is possibly TRBD2 (6 bases). This CDR3 is built from 14 residues. V was clipped by 6 bases and J by 8 bases, with 18 bases between them. The V gene's germline CDR1 is SGHDT and CDR2 YYEEEE. DNA of the CDR3: TGTGCCAGCATCAAACTCGGGGGAGCGGATGAGCAGTTCTTC. This codes for CASIKLGGADEQFF.

The chain joins TRBV9 to TRBJ2-2, with 10 bases that match TRBD2. Germline CDR1 and CDR2: SGDLS and YYNGEE. After removal of 4 bases from V and 0 bases from J, the junction contained 9 bases not matched to a gene. The CDR3 loop spans 18 amino acids. The CDR3 DNA reads TGTGCCAGCAGCTTTTTAAGCGGGGGGGCCGCGAACACCGGGGAGCTGTTTTTT. Its protein product is CASSFLSGGAANTGELFF.

The rearrangement links TRBV6-5 to TRBJ2-5; 7 nucleotides align to TRBD2. V shed 5 bases, J shed 4 bases, and the junction held 7 bases outside the gene matches. CDR1 is MNHEY and CDR2 is SVGAGI in the germline V gene. The CDR3 has 14 amino acids. The CDR3 here is CASSRASGGETQYF. The CDR3 DNA reads TGTGCCAGCAGTAGAGCTAGCGGCGGAGAGACCCAGTACTTC.

This chain uses TRBV4-2 with TRBJ2-5; the match to TRBD1 covers 8 bases. The CDR3 length is 16 residues. Germline values: CDR1 LGHNA, CDR2 YNFKEQ. Trimming cost V 4 bases and J 5 bases; bases outside gene matches: 12. The CDR3 DNA reads as TGTGCCAGCAGCCGGGCCTCGGCAGGGGGCGGTGAGACCCAGTACTTC. This translates into CASSRASAGGGETQYF.

V gene TRBV5-1 combines with J gene TRBJ2-3; TRBD2 agrees at 9 bases. Germline-derived CDR1 and CDR2 are SGHRS and YFSETQ. There are 16 residues in the CDR3. With V trimmed by 7 bases and J by 6 bases, 15 bases remained unmatched. In DNA form, the CDR3 reads TGCGCCAGCTACGGAGGAATCCTCGCGGGGGGGGATACGCAGTATTTT. Protein product: CASYGGILAGGDTQYF.

DNA of the CDR3: TGTGCCAGCAGGGGGCAGGGGGGTCAGCCCCAGCATTTT. It yields the protein CASRGQGGQPQHF. The chain is built from TRBV7-2 and TRBJ1-5, with 7 nucleotides matching TRBD1. There are 13 residues in the CDR3. CDR1 and CDR2 from the germline V gene are SGHTA and FQGNSA. Losses at the gene ends were 6 bases for V and 6 bases for J; bases not matched to a gene: 5.

The gene calls are TRBV4-3 and TRBJ1-2, with 7 nucleotides matching TRBD1. CDR1 is LGHNA and CDR2 is YSLEER in the germline V gene. V gave up 4 bases and J gave up 2 bases; unmatched junction bases: 4. The CDR3 has 14 residues. CDR3 DNA: TGCGCCAGCAGCCCTGGACAGGCGAACTATGGCTACACCTTC. Protein: CASSPGQANYGYTF.

The chain joins TRBV5-1 to TRBJ2-2; 8 positions match TRBD1. V was clipped by 1 base and J by 0 bases; unmatched bases: 5. This CDR3 has 17 residues. CDR1 SGHRS and CDR2 YFSETQ come from the germline V gene. The CDR3 sequence: CASSLFLDRANTGELFF. Here the CDR3 DNA reads TGCGCCAGCAGCTTGTTCCTGGACAGGGCGAACACCGGGGAGCTGTTTTTT.

The chain recombines TRBV9 with TRBJ2-3; D possibly corresponds to TRBD1 (6 bases). The CDR3 is 14 amino acids. Trimming pared 4 bases from V and 0 bases from J, leaving 9 bases between. Germline assignment: CDR1 SGDLS and CDR2 YYNGEE. This CDR3 reads CASSRGLSTDTQYF. The CDR3 DNA is TGTGCCAGCAGCAGGGGGTTAAGCACAGATACGCAGTATTTT.

Here the CDR3 reads CASSDGSTVNEQFF. The CDR3 nucleotides read TGTGCCAGTAGCGACGGGTCGACGGTCAATGAGCAGTTCTTC. The rearrangement uses TRBV19 and TRBJ2-1; no definite D call. V was trimmed by 6 bases and J by 6 bases, leaving 15 bases between them. This CDR3 is built from 14 residues. In germline, CDR1 is LNHDA, CDR2 SQIVND (reference sequence).

This chain joins TRBV9 and TRBJ2-1, with 8 bases identical to TRBD2. The CDR3 is 13 amino acids. CDR1 is SGDLS and CDR2 is YYNGEE in the germline V gene. Losses at the gene ends were 3 bases for V and 5 bases for J; bases not matched to a gene: 1. The CDR3 sequence is CASSGTSNNEQFF. DNA for the CDR3: TGTGCCAGCAGCGGGACTAGCAACAATGAGCAGTTCTTC.

The chain couples TRBV19 to TRBJ2-2, with 8 positions matching TRBD2. Germline CDR1 is LNHDA and CDR2 is SQIVND (reference sequence). The CDR3 extends over 16 amino acids. J was trimmed by 0 bases and V by 7 bases; bases with no gene match: 7. CDR3 sequence: CASTRERGSNTGELFF. As DNA, the CDR3 is TGTGCCAGTACGAGGGAGCGGGGGTCGAACACCGGGGAGCTGTTTTTT.

V usage is TRBV2 and J usage is TRBJ1-4, with D tentatively TRBD1 (6 bases). This CDR3 region has 16 residues. The V and J ends lost 2 bases and 7 bases respectively, with 17 bases between them. Germline CDR1 reads SNHLY; CDR2 reads FYNNEI. The CDR3 here is CASSEWGQGASEKLFF. CDR3 bases: TGTGCCAGCAGTGAATGGGGACAAGGGGCCAGTGAAAAACTGTTTTTT.

The chain combines TRBV5-1 with TRBJ2-5; TRBD2 is a possible D gene (6 bases). The germline CDR1 and CDR2 sequences are SGHRS and YFSETQ. This CDR3 has 16 residues. Trimming stripped 4 bases from V and 4 bases from J, with 20 bases between. CDR3 bases: TGCGCCAGCAGCATTGCCGGGACCCCCGGGGGAGAGACCCAGTACTTC. This codes for CASSIAGTPGGETQYF. Full variable domain (missing parts from reference TRBV5-1 and TRBJ2-5): KAGVTQTPRYLIKTRGQQVTLSCSPISGHRSVSWYQQTPGQGLQFLFEYFSETQRNKGNFPGRFSGRQFSNSRSEMNVSTLELGDSALYLCASSIAGTPGGETQYFGPGTRLLVL.

The genes are TRBV4-2 and TRBJ1-4; TRBD1 matches at 10 bases. Germline trimming cut 0 bases from V and 7 bases from J; bases unmatched to any gene: 5. This CDR3 is 16 amino acids long. Germline lookup yields CDR1 LGHNA and CDR2 YNFKEQ. Here the CDR3 DNA reads TGTGCCAGCAGCCAAGACCCGGGACAGGGGAGTGAAAAACTGTTTTTT. It codes for CASSQDPGQGSEKLFF.

This clone was seen a handful of times. V usage is TRBV7-2 and J usage is TRBJ1-2; 7 positions match TRBD1. Germline V gene data show CDR1 as SGHTA and CDR2 as FQGNSA. With 5 bases clipped from V and 8 bases from J, the junction kept 5 bases outside the gene matches. The CDR3 extends over 12 amino acids. The CDR3, as DNA: TGTGCCAGCAGCCCGGACAGGCTCGGCTACACCTTC. This gives the protein CASSPDRLGYTF.

This sequence joins TRBV6-2 or TRBV6-3 and TRBJ1-1; no firm D call. Germline CDR1 reads MNHEY; CDR2 reads SVGEGT. The V end was cut by 2 bases, the J end by 1 base, with 14 bases between. The CDR3 runs 16 residues. DNA for the CDR3: TGTGCCAGCAGTTACCTTAATGAGGCAGAGAACACTGAAGCTTTCTTT. Translation gives CASSYLNEAENTEAFF.